Following are 8 T cell receptor beta chains from one sample sequenced in a study of breast tumors, draining lymph nodes, adjacent tissues. Using its own MiXCR run on the multiplex PCR reads, TCRdb lists one record per CDR3 protein. Of 200,000 or so distinct CDR3 sequences listed, 25% to 40% are singletons. Axillary draining lymph nodes of breast cancer patients supplied the node samples. The sequencing input was axillary lymph node tissue. All receptors derive from a female donor with breast cancer. Some clones in this sample may be carry-over from other donors' samples.

Comment on this clonotype: A read error may be the cause here, since a much bigger clone is one base away. The CDR3 DNA follows: TGCGCCAGCAGGCGGGGCCCCGTCTCCTACAATGAGCAGTTCTTC. This sequence encodes CASRRGPVSYNEQFF. This chain joins TRBV5-1 and TRBJ2-1, with D perhaps matching TRBD2 (6 bases). The CDR3 sequence is 15 residues long. Germline V CDR1 and CDR2: SGHRS, YFSETQ. With 5 bases removed from V and 0 bases from J, the gap between germline ends came to 12 bases.

This clonotype has a count of ten or more. The chain recombines TRBV18 with TRBJ2-5; D gene unclear. This CDR3 has 15 amino acids. CDR1 KGHSH and CDR2 LQKENI come from the germline V gene. Trimming shortened V by 2 bases and J by 4 bases, and 14 bases separated the two germline ends. The CDR3 here is CASSPGQPLVETQYF. The CDR3 DNA sequence: TGTGCCAGCTCACCAGGGCAGCCCTTGGTAGAGACCCAGTACTTC. Looking up the rest from reference TRBV18 and TRBJ2-5 gives the full variable domain: NAGVMQNPRHLVRRRGQEARLRCSPMKGHSHVYWYRQLPEEGLKFMVYLQKENIIDESGMPKERFSAEFPKEGPSILRIQQVVRGDSAAYFCASSPGQPLVETQYFGPGTRLLVL.

In regard to this clonotype: A much bigger clone sits one base away, suggesting this may be a read error. V and J are TRBV11-2 and TRBJ2-1, with 9 nucleotides matching TRBD2. This CDR3 comprises 15 residues. The germline CDR1 and CDR2 sequences are SGHAT and FQNNGV. CDR3 region: CASGLGASGKNEQFF. In nucleotides, the CDR3 is TGTGCCAGCGGCTTAGGAGCTAGCGGGAAAAATGAGCAGTTCTTC. The variable domain in full, completed from reference TRBV11-2 and TRBJ2-1, reads EAGVAQSPRYKIIEKRQSVAFWCNPISGHATLYWYQQILGQGPKLLIQFQNNGVVDDSQLPKDRFSAERLKGVDSTLKIQPAKLEDSAVYLCASGLGASGKNEQFFGPGTRLTVL.

This clonotype came up once. The chain carries TRBV19 and TRBJ1-1; 7 nucleotides align to TRBD1. There are 15 residues in the CDR3. CDR1 is LNHDA and CDR2 is SQIVND in the germline V gene (reference sequence). Losses at the gene ends were 6 bases for V and 2 bases for J; bases not matched to a gene: 9. The CDR3 nucleotides are TGTGCCAGTAGAGCAACGACAGGGTATAACACTGAAGCTTTCTTT. Its translation is CASRATTGYNTEAFF.

This clonotype was recorded at least ten times. The chain recombines TRBV5-8 with TRBJ2-1; 12 bases align to TRBD2. The CDR3 runs 16 residues. Germline V gives CDR1 SGHTS, CDR2 YDEGEE. The V gene end was trimmed by 5 bases and the J gene end by 4 bases; junction bases not matched to a gene: 7. The CDR3 protein is CASSSTSGRLYNEQFF. In nucleotides, the CDR3 is TGTGCCAGCAGTTCTACTAGCGGGAGGCTGTACAATGAGCAGTTCTTC. Filled out from reference TRBV5-8 and TRBJ2-1, the complete variable domain reads EAGVTQSPTHLIKTRGQQATLRCSPISGHTSVYWYQQALGLGLQFLLWYDEGEERNRGNFPPRFSGRQFPNYSSELNVNALELEDSALYLCASSSTSGRLYNEQFFGPGTRLTVL.

As to this clonotype: One base away lies a much larger clone, so this may be a sequencing read error. V gene TRBV5-8 combines with J gene TRBJ1-2; weak D call: TRBD1 (6 bases). Germline V lookup: CDR1 SGHTS, CDR2 YDEGEE. V was pared by 0 bases and J by 8 bases, with 17 bases between. CDR3 length equals 15 residues. The CDR3 DNA reads as TGTGCCAGCAGCTTGGGACAGGCGGCTGTAGGAGGCTACACCTTC. It translates to CASSLGQAAVGGYTF.

This clonotype was counted many times. The chain uses TRBV29-1 and TRBJ2-5; maybe TRBD2 (6 bases). CDR3 length equals 15 residues. Germline V CDR1 and CDR2: SQVTM, ANQGSEA. V was trimmed by 4 bases and J by 1 base, leaving 16 bases between them. The CDR3 bases are TGCAGCGTTGGACTAGGGAACGTCCTCCAAGAGACCCAGTACTTC. Protein: CSVGLGNVLQETQYF. The whole variable domain, filled in from reference TRBV29-1 and TRBJ2-5, reads SAVISQKPSRDICQRGTSLTIQCQVDSQVTMMFWYRQQPGQSLTLIATANQGSEATYESGFVIDKFPISRPNLTFSTLTVSNMSPEDSSIYLCSVGLGNVLQETQYFGPGTRLLVL.

This clonotype has at least ten counts. The chain carries TRBV7-2 and TRBJ1-3, with D possibly matching TRBD1 (6 bases). Germline CDR1 and CDR2: SGHTA and FQGNSA. The CDR3 length is 16 residues. The V and J ends lost 5 bases and 7 bases respectively, with 21 bases between them. In DNA, the CDR3 is TGTGCCAGCAGCCCCCCCAGAACTACAGGGAGGAACACCATATATTTT. Translation gives CASSPPRTTGRNTIYF.